This T cell receptor (beta chain) was retrieved from a study of CD8 T cells in Susac syndrome. RNA totalling roughly 0.45 to 1 ug underwent reverse transcription with random hexamers. TCRdb re-analysed the immunoSEQ multiplex PCR reads in MiXCR, keeping a single row per CDR3 protein. The sample records some 190,000 distinct CDR3 sequences, about 95% being singletons. The length of the CDR3 is 16 residues. The germline V gene has CDR1 DFQATT and CDR2 SNEGSKA (reference sequence). Trimming removed 0 bases from V and 10 bases from J; junction bases left unmatched: 13. What was sequenced was CD4+ T cells from PBMCs. The chain combines TRBV20-1 with TRBJ2-1; 9 nucleotides line up with TRBD1. The origin of this receptor is a human donor in good health. DNA of the CDR3: TGCAGTGCTAGAGAAAGTGTAGGGACAGGGCCTAGGGAGCAGTTCTTC. Translation gives CSARESVGTGPREQFF.